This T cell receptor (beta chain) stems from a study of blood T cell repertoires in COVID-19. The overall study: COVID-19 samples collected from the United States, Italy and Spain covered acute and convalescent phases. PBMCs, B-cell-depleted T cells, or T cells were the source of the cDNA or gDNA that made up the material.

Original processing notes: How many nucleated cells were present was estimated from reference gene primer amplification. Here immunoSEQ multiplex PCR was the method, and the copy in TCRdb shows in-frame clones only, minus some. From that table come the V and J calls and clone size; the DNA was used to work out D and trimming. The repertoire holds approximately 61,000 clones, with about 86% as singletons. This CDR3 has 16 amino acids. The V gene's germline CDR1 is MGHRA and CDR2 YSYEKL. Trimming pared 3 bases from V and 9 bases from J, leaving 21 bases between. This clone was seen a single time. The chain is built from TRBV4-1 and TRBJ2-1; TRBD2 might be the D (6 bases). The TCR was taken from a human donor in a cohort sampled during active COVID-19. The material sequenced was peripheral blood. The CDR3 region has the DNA TGCGCCAGCAGCCATTCCCCTCGCGGAGGGCTTGCTGAGCAGTTCTTC. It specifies CASSHSPRGGLAEQFF.